This is a list of T cell receptor beta chains from one sample in a study of cytomegalovirus exposure and HLA in healthy donors. Sequenced by immunoSEQ multiplex PCR; TCRdb stores in-frame clones only, minus some. This sample yields some 88,000 clones, of which 70% to 75% are seen a single time; approximately 16% belongs to the top ten. The sample consisted of PBMCs. These receptors were collected from a woman aged 18-29 years in good health and CMV-seropositive. CDR3s include the opening cysteine and the closing phenylalanine or tryptophan. A D gene is named only where the DNA matches it firmly. Some rows have no size entry. The others give once, few or many, or a class for an expanded clone.

CDR3: CASRLDRNYEQYF; DNA: TGTGCCAGCAGACTCGACAGAAACTACGAGCAGTACTTC; J: TRBJ2-7; D: -; size: -; V: TRBV5-5
CDR3: CSVEDGPRTGANVLTF; DNA: TGCAGCGTTGAAGACGGACCTAGGACAGGGGCCAACGTCCTGACTTTC; J: TRBJ2-6; D: -; size: -; V: TRBV29-1
CDR3: CASSVIAGASYEQYF; DNA: TGTGCCAGCAGCGTAATAGCGGGAGCTTCCTACGAGCAGTACTTC; J: TRBJ2-7; D: TRBD2; size: -; V: TRBV9
CDR3: CASSYPSSTQYF; DNA: TGTGCCAGCAGTTATCCGTCTTCTACGCAGTATTTT; J: TRBJ2-3; D: -; size: -; V: TRBV5-6
CDR3: CASSVGGTPLHF; DNA: TGTGCCAGCAGCGTGGGGGGTACACCCCTCCACTTT; J: TRBJ1-6; D: -; size: -; V: TRBV9
CDR3: CASSLAARGEKLFF; DNA: TGTGCCAGCAGCTTAGCGGCCCGGGGAGAAAAACTGTTTTTT; J: TRBJ1-4; D: -; size: once; V: TRBV7-8
CDR3: CASSRTGTTLYNEQFF; DNA: TGTGCCAGCAGCCGGACAGGGACAACCCTCTACAATGAGCAGTTCTTC; J: TRBJ2-1; D: TRBD1; size: -; V: TRBV7-3
CDR3: CASRSRGVGWQYF; DNA: TGTGCCAGCAGGTCACGGGGGGTCGGATGGCAGTACTTC; J: TRBJ2-7; D: TRBD2; size: -; V: TRBV7-8
CDR3: CSVRTGGSKNTEAFF; DNA: TGCAGCGTGCGAACAGGGGGATCGAAGAACACTGAAGCTTTCTTT; J: TRBJ1-1; D: TRBD1; size: few; V: TRBV29-1
CDR3: CASSQPGWPPVVYEQYF; DNA: TGCGCCAGCAGTCAACCCGGGTGGCCCCCGGTTGTCTACGAGCAGTACTTC; J: TRBJ2-7; D: -; size: -; V: TRBV23-1
CDR3: CASSLIGAGRGGNEQFF; DNA: TGTGCCAGCAGTTTAATCGGAGCGGGAAGGGGTGGGAATGAGCAGTTCTTC; J: TRBJ2-1; D: TRBD2; size: once; V: TRBV27
CDR3: CASSYPPSTGYYGYTF; DNA: TGTGCCAGCAGTTACCCTCCCTCGACAGGGTACTATGGCTACACCTTC; J: TRBJ1-2; D: TRBD1; size: few; V: TRBV6-6
CDR3: CASSPRTPVGTGSTEAFF; DNA: TGTGCCAGTAGTCCTCGAACCCCGGTTGGGACAGGTAGCACTGAAGCTTTCTTT; J: TRBJ1-1; D: TRBD1; size: -; V: TRBV19
CDR3: CASSESGNQPQHF; DNA: TGTGCCAGCAGTGAATCAGGGAATCAGCCCCAGCATTTT; J: TRBJ1-5; D: -; size: few; V: TRBV25-1
CDR3: CSVGRGQEGGYTF; DNA: TGCAGCGTTGGCAGGGGGCAAGAAGGAGGCTACACCTTC; J: TRBJ1-2; D: TRBD1; size: -; V: TRBV29-1
CDR3: CSGAGGLVNTEAFF; DNA: TGCAGCGGGGCGGGGGGGCTGGTGAACACTGAAGCTTTCTTT; J: TRBJ1-1; D: -; size: -; V: TRBV29-1
CDR3: CASSPSRDRGSNEKLFF; DNA: TGTGCCAGCTCACCGTCCCGGGACAGGGGAAGTAATGAAAAACTGTTTTTT; J: TRBJ1-4; D: TRBD1; size: once; V: TRBV18
CDR3: CASSETGTGTYNEQFF; DNA: TGTGCCAGCAGTGAAACCGGGACAGGGACCTACAATGAGCAGTTCTTC; J: TRBJ2-1; D: TRBD1; size: once; V: TRBV6-1
CDR3: CASSGGQGNTDTQYF; DNA: TGTGCCAGCAGTGGTGGACAGGGAAACACAGATACGCAGTATTTT; J: TRBJ2-3; D: TRBD1; size: -; V: TRBV6-1
CDR3: CASSPLSGTEAFF; DNA: TGTGCCAGCTCACCACTTTCCGGGACTGAAGCTTTCTTT; J: TRBJ1-1; D: -; size: -; V: TRBV18
CDR3: CSVSPFGLREQFF; DNA: TGCAGCGTTTCCCCTTTTGGTCTGCGAGAGCAGTTCTTC; J: TRBJ2-1; D: -; size: -; V: TRBV29-1
CDR3: CASSLVPGGLGNQPQHF; DNA: TGTGCCAGCAGCTTAGTACCGGGGGGGTTAGGCAATCAGCCCCAGCATTTT; J: TRBJ1-5; D: -; size: -; V: TRBV7-2
CDR3: CASNRAPLANYGYTF; DNA: TGTGCCAGTAACAGGGCCCCGTTAGCTAACTATGGCTACACCTTC; J: TRBJ1-2; D: -; size: -; V: TRBV19
CDR3: CASSRGLYNEQFF; DNA: TGTGCCAGTAGTAGGGGGCTCTACAATGAGCAGTTCTTC; J: TRBJ2-1; D: -; size: -; V: TRBV19
CDR3: CASSKMYWIPRQRQGDGNTIYF; DNA: TGTGCCAGCAGCAAGATGTATTGGATCCCCCGCCAGCGACAGGGGGACGGAAACACCATATATTTT; J: TRBJ1-3; D: -; size: once; V: TRBV21-1
CDR3: CASSLGGTATNEKLFF; DNA: TGCGCCAGCAGCTTGGGTGGGACAGCAACTAATGAAAAACTGTTTTTT; J: TRBJ1-4; D: TRBD1; size: -; V: TRBV5-1
CDR3: CASGRDRGGQIYGYTF; DNA: TGTGCCAGTGGTCGCGATCGGGGGGGGCAGATCTATGGCTACACCTTC; J: TRBJ1-2; D: -; size: -; V: TRBV19
CDR3: CASSLQTSMYEQYF; DNA: TGTGCCAGCAGCTTACAGACTAGTATGTACGAGCAGTACTTC; J: TRBJ2-7; D: -; size: -; V: TRBV7-6
CDR3: CASSRPRDRDTEAFF; DNA: TGCGCCAGCAGCCGTCCCCGGGACAGGGATACTGAAGCTTTCTTT; J: TRBJ1-1; D: TRBD1; size: -; V: TRBV4-1
CDR3: CATLSGSLSYGYTF; DNA: TGTGCCACCCTCTCAGGCTCGCTCTCATATGGCTACACCTTC; J: TRBJ1-2; D: -; size: -; V: TRBV19
CDR3: CASAIGGSGELFF; DNA: TGTGCCAGCGCTATTGGCGGGTCGGGGGAGCTGTTTTTT; J: TRBJ2-2; D: -; size: few; V: TRBV11-3
CDR3: CASSPDGLAGYNEQFF; DNA: TGCGCCAGCAGCCCGGACGGACTAGCTGGCTACAATGAGCAGTTCTTC; J: TRBJ2-1; D: TRBD2; size: -; V: TRBV5-1
CDR3: CASSGYGSNQPQHF; DNA: TGTGCCAGCAGTGGCTACGGGAGCAATCAGCCCCAGCATTTT; J: TRBJ1-5; D: -; size: -; V: TRBV6-5
CDR3: CASRTAWGNQPQHF; DNA: TGTGCCAGCAGGACAGCCTGGGGCAATCAGCCCCAGCATTTT; J: TRBJ1-5; D: -; size: -; V: TRBV6-1
CDR3: CASSLQANTEAFF; DNA: TGTGCCAGCAGCCTACAGGCGAACACTGAAGCTTTCTTT; J: TRBJ1-1; D: -; size: few; V: TRBV14
CDR3: CASRPGTGEKGYTF; DNA: TGTGCCAGTAGACCCGGGACAGGGGAAAAAGGCTACACCTTC; J: TRBJ1-2; D: TRBD1; size: -; V: TRBV19